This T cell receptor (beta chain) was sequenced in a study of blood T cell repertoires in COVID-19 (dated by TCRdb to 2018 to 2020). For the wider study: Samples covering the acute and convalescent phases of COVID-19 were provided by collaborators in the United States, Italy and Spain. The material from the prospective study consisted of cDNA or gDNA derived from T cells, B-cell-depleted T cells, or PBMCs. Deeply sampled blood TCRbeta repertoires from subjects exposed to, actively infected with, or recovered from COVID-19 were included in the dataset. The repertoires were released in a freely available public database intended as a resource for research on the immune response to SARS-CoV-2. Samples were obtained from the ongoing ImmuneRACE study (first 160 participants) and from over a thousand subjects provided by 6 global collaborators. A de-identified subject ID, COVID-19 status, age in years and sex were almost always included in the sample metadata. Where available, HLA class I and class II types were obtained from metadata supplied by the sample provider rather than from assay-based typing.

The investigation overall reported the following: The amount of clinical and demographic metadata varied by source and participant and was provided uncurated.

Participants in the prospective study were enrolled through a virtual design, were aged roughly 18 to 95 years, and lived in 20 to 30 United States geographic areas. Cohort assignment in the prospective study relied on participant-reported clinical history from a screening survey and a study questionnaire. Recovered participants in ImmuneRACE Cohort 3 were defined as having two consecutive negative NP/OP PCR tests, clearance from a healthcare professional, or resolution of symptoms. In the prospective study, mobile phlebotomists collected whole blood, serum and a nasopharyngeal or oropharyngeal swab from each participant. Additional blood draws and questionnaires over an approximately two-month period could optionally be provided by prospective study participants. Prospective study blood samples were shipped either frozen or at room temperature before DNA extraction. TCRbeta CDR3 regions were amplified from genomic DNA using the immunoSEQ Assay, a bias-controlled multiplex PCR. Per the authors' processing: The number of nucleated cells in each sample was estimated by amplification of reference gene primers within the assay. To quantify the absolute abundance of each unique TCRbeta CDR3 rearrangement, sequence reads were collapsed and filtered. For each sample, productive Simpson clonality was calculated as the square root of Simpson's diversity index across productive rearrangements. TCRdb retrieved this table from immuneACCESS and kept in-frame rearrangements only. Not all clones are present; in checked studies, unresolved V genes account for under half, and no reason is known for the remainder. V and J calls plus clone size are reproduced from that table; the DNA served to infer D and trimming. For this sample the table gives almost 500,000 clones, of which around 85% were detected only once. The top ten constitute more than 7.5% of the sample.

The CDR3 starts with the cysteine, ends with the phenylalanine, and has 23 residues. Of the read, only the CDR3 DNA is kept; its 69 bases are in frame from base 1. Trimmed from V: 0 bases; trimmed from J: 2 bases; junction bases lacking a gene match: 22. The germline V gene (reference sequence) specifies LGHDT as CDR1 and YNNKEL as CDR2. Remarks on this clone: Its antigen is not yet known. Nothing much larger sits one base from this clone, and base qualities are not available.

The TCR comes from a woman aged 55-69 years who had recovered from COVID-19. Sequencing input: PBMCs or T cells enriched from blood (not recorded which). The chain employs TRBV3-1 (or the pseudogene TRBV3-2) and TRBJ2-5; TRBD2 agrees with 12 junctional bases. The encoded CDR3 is CASSQDPLTSGGRSRVGQETQYF. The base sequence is TGTGCCAGCAGCCAAGATCCTCTCACTAGCGGGGGGCGGAGTCGAGTGGGACAAGAGACCCAGTACTTC.